This paragraph reports one T cell receptor beta chain. There is no known antigen for this receptor. No base qualities exist here, and no much larger clone lies one base off it. The data derive from a study of blood T cell repertoires in COVID-19 (dated by TCRdb to 2018 to 2021). Context from the whole study: Samples covering the acute and convalescent phases of COVID-19 were provided by collaborators in the United States, Italy and Spain. Subjects who had been exposed to COVID-19, were actively infected with it, or had recovered from it provided the deeply sampled blood TCRbeta repertoires that made up the dataset. Where available, HLA class I and class II types were obtained from metadata supplied by the sample provider rather than from assay-based typing. Nearly every sample came with metadata listing a de-identified subject ID, COVID-19 status, age in years and sex. A freely available public database, intended as a resource for researchers studying the immune response to SARS-CoV-2, is where the repertoires were released. The material from the prospective study consisted of cDNA or gDNA derived from T cells, B-cell-depleted T cells, or PBMCs. Samples were obtained from the ongoing ImmuneRACE study (first 160 participants) and from 1,254 subjects provided by 6 global collaborators. The investigation overall reported the following: The amount of clinical and demographic metadata varied by source and participant and was provided uncurated.

Each collaborating institution followed its own protocols to collect whole blood in K2EDTA tubes. For TCRbeta analysis, collaborators shipped samples in one of three forms: frozen whole blood, isolated PBMCs, or DNA extracted from either of those sample types. The immunoSEQ Assay, a bias-controlled multiplex PCR, was used to amplify TCRbeta CDR3 regions from genomic DNA. Regarding the original processing steps: Within the assay, amplification of reference gene primers was used to estimate how many nucleated cells each sample contained. To quantify the absolute abundance of each unique TCRbeta CDR3 rearrangement, sequence reads were collapsed and filtered. For each sample, productive Simpson clonality was calculated by taking the square root of Simpson's diversity index across productive rearrangements. TCRdb stores this immuneACCESS table with in-frame sequences only. Part of the clones is absent; in the studies checked, under half of the shortfall reflects unresolved V genes, and no reason is known for the rest. That table gives V, J and clone size, and the DNA gave D and trimming. In all, the sample holds 100,000 or so clones, and around 81% of those were seen once. The ten largest account for 13% of the sample.

CDR1 and CDR2 are drawn from the germline V gene: SGDLS, YYNGEE. The germline V and J ends show losses of 0 bases and 6 bases respectively, and no gene match explains 6 bases of the junction. The CDR3 runs 15 amino acids, cysteine and phenylalanine included. Just CDR3 DNA is preserved here, 45 bases in frame from base 1. Sequencing was done on a sample of peripheral blood. The chain links TRBV9 with TRBJ2-1, with 7 bases matching TRBD2. This TCR derives from a man aged 50-60 years with active or convalescent COVID-19. The DNA sequence is TGTGCCAGCAGCGTAGATCTAGCGGTTTTCAATGAGCAGTTCTTC. It translates to CASSVDLAVFNEQFF.